This T cell receptor beta chain originates from a study of blood T cell repertoires in COVID-19. Study at large: Samples representing acute and convalescent COVID-19 were sourced from the United States, Italy and Spain.

This clone came up once. Original methodology: Counts of nucleated cells, estimated from reference gene primer amplification, were obtained. Using immunoSEQ multiplex PCR, the repertoire was profiled, and TCRdb retains in-frame clones only, with some absent. The DNA was the basis for D and trimming; V, J and clone size are from that table. The repertoire holds approximately 130,000 clones, with about four fifths as singletons. The V gene's germline CDR1 is GTSNPN and CDR2 SVGIG (reference sequence). The CDR3 contains 16 residues. The ends were cut back, 3 bases at V and 0 bases at J, with 15 bases in the middle.

Sequenced input: peripheral blood. This clonotype was obtained from a man at least 80 years old with acute or convalescent COVID-19. The rearrangement uses TRBV30 and TRBJ1-5; D is uncertain. CDR3 nucleotide sequence: TGTGCCTGGAGCGGAACGGGAGGGAATAGCAATCAGCCCCAGCATTTT. Translating gives CAWSGTGGNSNQPQHF.